These 17 T cell receptor beta chains were sequenced from one sample in a study of blood T cell repertoires in COVID-19. Only in-frame clones appear in the TCRdb table, and some are missing; sequencing was by immunoSEQ multiplex PCR. The data contain fewer than 150,000 clones, about 80% of them seen just once; the ten biggest clones take up about 6.4%. The sample consisted of peripheral blood. These receptors originate from a human donor in a cohort sampled during active COVID-19.

This clone was picked up a small number of times. This rearrangement joins TRBV5-4 to TRBJ1-6, with 7 bases matching TRBD1. CDR1 is SGHNT and CDR2 is YYREEE in the germline V gene (reference sequence). This CDR3 comprises 14 residues. The J segment lost 8 bases and the V segment lost 0 bases, leaving 2 bases of the junction unmatched. The CDR3 DNA sequence: TGTGCCAGCAGCTTGGCCAGGGGGGATTCACCCCTCCACTTT. Its translation: CASSLARGDSPLHF.

In this sample, this clone turned up a few times. V is TRBV6-2 or TRBV6-3 and J is TRBJ1-3; D unresolved. Trimming stripped 4 bases from V and 0 bases from J, with 10 bases between. The CDR3 sequence is 15 residues long. Germline V gene sequence: CDR1 MNHEY, CDR2 SVGEGT. CDR3 protein: CASSFNSLSGNTIYF. Written as DNA, the CDR3 is TGTGCCAGCAGTTTCAACAGCCTCTCTGGAAACACCATATATTTT.

The chain joins TRBV11-3 to TRBJ2-3; 7 nucleotides align to TRBD2. Germline-derived CDR1 and CDR2 are SGHNT and YENEEA. The CDR3 has 14 residues. Trimming cost V 3 bases and J 3 bases; bases outside gene matches: 3. This CDR3 is CASSLGGVTDTQYF. The CDR3 DNA sequence: TGTGCCAGCAGCTTGGGGGGGGTAACAGATACGCAGTATTTT. The entire variable domain, with the rest obtained from reference TRBV11-3 and TRBJ2-3, is as follows: EAGVVQSPRYKIIEKKQPVAFWCNPISGHNTLYWYLQNLGQGPELLIRYENEEAVDDSQLPKDRFSAERLKGVDSTLKIQPAELGDSAVYLCASSLGGVTDTQYFGPGTRLTVL.

This clone was found a few times. In DNA, the CDR3 is TGTGCCAGCAGCCCCACAGGGACTAGTGGCTACACCTTC. This sequence encodes CASSPTGTSGYTF. The chain is built from TRBV7-2 and TRBJ1-2, with D possibly matching TRBD1 (6 bases). V dropped 5 bases and J dropped 7 bases, with 14 bases sitting between them. This CDR3 spans 13 amino acids. Per germline, CDR1 SGHTA and CDR2 FQGNSA.

V is TRBV13 and J is TRBJ1-6, with TRBD1 as a possible D gene (6 bases). CDR3 length equals 15 residues. Germline CDR1 is PRHDT and CDR2 is FYEKMQ (reference sequence). Trimming left V 3 bases short and J 11 bases short, with 17 bases between. CDR3 sequence reads: CASSLAGTRGPPLHF. DNA for the CDR3: TGTGCCAGCAGCTTGGCCGGGACCAGGGGTCCACCCCTCCACTTT.

The J gene is TRBJ1-3, the V gene TRBV28; D is unresolved. Trimming shortened V by 2 bases and J by 8 bases, and 13 bases separated the two germline ends. CDR1 and CDR2 (germline): MDHEN, SYDVKM. This CDR3 has 14 amino acids. The CDR3 DNA is TGTGCCAGCAGTTTACCCAGGCCGACGGACACCATATATTTT. It is translated as CASSLPRPTDTIYF.

This chain joins TRBV7-3 and TRBJ2-5; 7 positions match TRBD1. Germline V gene sequence: CDR1 SGHTA, CDR2 FQGTGA. With V trimmed by 2 bases and J by 6 bases, 3 bases remained unmatched. The CDR3 extends over 13 amino acids. The CDR3 sequence is CASSLDRVQTQYF. The CDR3 DNA reads TGTGCCAGCAGCTTAGACAGGGTCCAGACCCAGTACTTC.

The V and J genes are TRBV11-2 and TRBJ2-3, with 9 bases fitting TRBD2. The V gene's germline CDR1 is SGHAT and CDR2 FQNNGV. This CDR3 contains 16 residues. J lost 1 base, V lost 5 bases, and 7 bases had no gene match. As DNA, the CDR3 is TGTGCCAGCAGCGGTACTAGCGGGTGGGGCACAGATACGCAGTATTTT. Protein product: CASSGTSGWGTDTQYF.

Only a few counts were recorded for this clone. J is TRBJ2-1 and V is TRBV19; a possible D gene is TRBD2 (6 bases). Germline loops: CDR1 LNHDA, CDR2 SQIVND (reference sequence). V lost 3 bases, J lost 3 bases, and 18 bases lay in between. The CDR3 has 17 amino acids. The CDR3 here is CASSIGGPTTNYNEQFF. CDR3 coding DNA: TGTGCCAGTAGTATCGGGGGTCCTACTACAAACTACAATGAGCAGTTCTTC.

This chain joins TRBV6-2 or TRBV6-3 and TRBJ2-4; 11 bases align to TRBD2. With V trimmed by 6 bases and J by 0 bases, 7 bases remained unmatched. This CDR3 has 17 amino acids. Looked up from germline, CDR1 is MNHEY and CDR2 is SVGEGT. CDR3 in amino acids: CASSKLLAGVAKNIQYF. The CDR3 DNA follows: TGTGCCAGCAGCAAATTACTAGCGGGGGTAGCCAAAAACATTCAGTACTTC.

The chain is built from TRBV7-8 and TRBJ2-7; the match to TRBD1 covers 8 bases. V gave up 5 bases and J gave up 5 bases; unmatched junction bases: 8. CDR1 SGHVS and CDR2 FQNEAQ come from the germline V gene. CDR3 length: 14 amino acids. CDR3 region: CASSADRGTHEQYF. The CDR3 DNA sequence: TGTGCCAGCAGCGCTGACAGGGGTACCCACGAGCAGTACTTC.

The V and J genes are TRBV18 and TRBJ2-7, with 8 nucleotides matching TRBD1. The V and J ends lost 3 bases and 2 bases, in that order; junction bases with no gene match: 12. This CDR3 has 17 amino acids. Germline CDR1 KGHSH, CDR2 LQKENI. The chain's CDR3 is CASSPTRQGPLAYEQYF. The CDR3 nucleotides read TGTGCCAGCTCACCGACAAGACAGGGGCCGCTAGCCTACGAGCAGTACTTC.

The chain joins TRBV27 to TRBJ2-2, with TRBD2 identical over 7 bases. The CDR3 is 13 amino acids. In germline, CDR1 is MNHEY, CDR2 SMNVEV (reference sequence). The J segment lost 6 bases and the V segment lost 10 bases, leaving 8 bases of the junction unmatched. The CDR3 coding sequence is TGTGCCATCGGGGGGAGGCAGGCCGGGGAGCTGTTTTTT. This translates into CAIGGRQAGELFF.

The CDR3 DNA reads TGTGCCAGCAGCTCGGGGACTAGCGGGGGGGCCCTAGATACGCAGTATTTT. It specifies CASSSGTSGGALDTQYF. This chain uses TRBV11-3 with TRBJ2-3; TRBD2 matches 16 bases. Germline-derived CDR1 and CDR2 are SGHNT and YENEEA. This CDR3 region has 17 residues. Germline trimming cut 4 bases from V and 5 bases from J; bases unmatched to any gene: 6.

The V call is TRBV9, the J call TRBJ2-3; the D gene is possibly TRBD1 (5 bases). The CDR3 extends over 14 amino acids. Germline V gene data show CDR1 as SGDLS and CDR2 as YYNGEE. Trimming shortened V by 0 bases and J by 6 bases, and 11 bases separated the two germline ends. CDR3 residues: CASSVVGAEDTQYF. CDR3 DNA sequence: TGTGCCAGCAGCGTAGTAGGGGCTGAGGATACGCAGTATTTT.

V and J are TRBV3-1 (or the pseudogene TRBV3-2) and TRBJ2-3; D unresolved. This CDR3 has 14 amino acids. CDR1 is LGHDT and CDR2 is YNNKEL in the germline V gene (reference sequence). The V end lost 0 bases, the J end lost 2 bases, and 6 bases lay between the germline ends. CDR3 DNA sequence: TGTGCCAGCAGCCAAGATAGCTTCACAGATACGCAGTATTTT. Its translation: CASSQDSFTDTQYF.

The chain couples TRBV28 to TRBJ2-2; D gene unclear. The CDR3 contains 14 residues. Trimming removed 3 bases at V and 7 bases at J, with 12 bases between. CDR1 and CDR2 from the germline V gene are MDHEN and SYDVKM. The CDR3 sequence is CASSLEQLLGELFF. CDR3 coding DNA: TGTGCCAGCAGTTTGGAGCAACTCCTCGGGGAGCTGTTTTTT.